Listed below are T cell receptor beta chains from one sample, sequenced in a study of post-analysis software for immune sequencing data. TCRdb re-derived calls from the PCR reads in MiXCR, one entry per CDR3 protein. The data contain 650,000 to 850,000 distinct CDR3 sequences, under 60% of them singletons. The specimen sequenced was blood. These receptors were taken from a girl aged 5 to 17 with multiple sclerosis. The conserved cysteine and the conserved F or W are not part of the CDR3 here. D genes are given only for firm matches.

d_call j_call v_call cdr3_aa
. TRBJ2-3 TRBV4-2 ASSQDSFDTQY
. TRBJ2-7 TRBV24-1 ATSDPLGEQY
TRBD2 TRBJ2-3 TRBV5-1 ASRNLAGGIRTDTQY
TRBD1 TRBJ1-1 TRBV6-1 ASNPDRALNTEAF
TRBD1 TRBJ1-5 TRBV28 ASSLRQGLGNQPQH
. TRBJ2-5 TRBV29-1 SVSGSVETQY
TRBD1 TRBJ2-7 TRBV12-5 ASGLAGATGGEQY
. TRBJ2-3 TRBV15 ATSRGGADTQY
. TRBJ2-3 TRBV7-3 ASSLSSYTDTQY
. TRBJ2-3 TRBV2 ASSVPGPEITDTQY
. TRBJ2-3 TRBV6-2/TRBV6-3 ASRPPGIRADTQY
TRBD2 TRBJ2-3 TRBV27 ASSSRGSGIRTQY
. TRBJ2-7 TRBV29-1 SVVGDAYEQY
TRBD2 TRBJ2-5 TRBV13 ASSRGGVAGEQY
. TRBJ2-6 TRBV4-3 ASSQYSLGTGANVLT
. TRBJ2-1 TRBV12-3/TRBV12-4 ASSLAWGGASSYNEQF
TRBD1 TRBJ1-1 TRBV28 ASSLWAQGMRAEAF
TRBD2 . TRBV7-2 ASTTGTRHEQY
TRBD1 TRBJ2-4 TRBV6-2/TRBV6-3 ASSYPGQGMHIQY
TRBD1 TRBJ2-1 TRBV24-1 VTSDWTGSSYNEQF
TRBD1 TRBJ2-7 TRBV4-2 ASSQDGQGSYEQY
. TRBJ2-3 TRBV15 ATSRDLVDTQY
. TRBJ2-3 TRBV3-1 ASSHGGSSTDTQY
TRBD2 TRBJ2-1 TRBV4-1 ASSQVVLAGGNNEQF
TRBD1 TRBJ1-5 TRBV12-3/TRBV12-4 ASSPRQGARGQPQH
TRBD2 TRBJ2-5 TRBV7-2 ASSPNGLAGETQY
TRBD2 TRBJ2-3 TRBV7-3 ASSLWPSSGKGDTQY
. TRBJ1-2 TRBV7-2 ASSSRNNGYT
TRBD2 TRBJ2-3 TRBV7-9 ASSLPPRTSGEADTQY
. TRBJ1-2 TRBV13 ASSLDTGHGYT
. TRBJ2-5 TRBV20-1 SARDQAGYEETQY
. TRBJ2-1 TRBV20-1 SAHGNEQF
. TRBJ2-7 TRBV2 ASSEVPDSVYSYEQY
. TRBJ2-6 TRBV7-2 ASSFGVTSGANVLT
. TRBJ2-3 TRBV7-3 ASSLGGTDTQY
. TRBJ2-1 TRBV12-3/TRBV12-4 ASSLALTLKQF
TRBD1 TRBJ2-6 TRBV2 ASSEVSDRGPSGANVLT
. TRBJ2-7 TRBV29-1 SASTTYEQY
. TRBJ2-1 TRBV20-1 SARASLEGPEQF
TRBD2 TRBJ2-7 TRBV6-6 ASGTSGISEQY
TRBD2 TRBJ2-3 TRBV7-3 ASSSLGGSHSDTQY
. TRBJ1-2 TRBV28 ASNPPGRDHGYT
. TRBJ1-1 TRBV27 ASSPWRGRGSEAF
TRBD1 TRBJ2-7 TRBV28 ASSSGTGDIFEQY
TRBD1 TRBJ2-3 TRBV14 ASSPLKGQSTDTQY
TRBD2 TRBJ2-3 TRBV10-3 AISGLAGAGDTQY
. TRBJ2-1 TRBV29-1 SVSERASRGNEQF
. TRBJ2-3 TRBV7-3 ASKVEGGDTQY
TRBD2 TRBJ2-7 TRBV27 ASSQLAGVGYEQY
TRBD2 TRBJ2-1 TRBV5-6 ASSLVGTSTNEQF
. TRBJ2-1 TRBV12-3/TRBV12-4 ASSPGTPHNEQF
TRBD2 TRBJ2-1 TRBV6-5 ASSYGAGAPVNEQF
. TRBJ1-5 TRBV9 ASSAEGSYQPQH
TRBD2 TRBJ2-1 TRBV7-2 ASSLGLVREGEQF
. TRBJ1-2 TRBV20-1 SARDPKGGNYGYT
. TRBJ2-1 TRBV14 ASSQDLDSSTAQF
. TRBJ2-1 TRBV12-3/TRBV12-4 ASNLDQISYNEQF
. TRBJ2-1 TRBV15 ATSGRPRADEQF